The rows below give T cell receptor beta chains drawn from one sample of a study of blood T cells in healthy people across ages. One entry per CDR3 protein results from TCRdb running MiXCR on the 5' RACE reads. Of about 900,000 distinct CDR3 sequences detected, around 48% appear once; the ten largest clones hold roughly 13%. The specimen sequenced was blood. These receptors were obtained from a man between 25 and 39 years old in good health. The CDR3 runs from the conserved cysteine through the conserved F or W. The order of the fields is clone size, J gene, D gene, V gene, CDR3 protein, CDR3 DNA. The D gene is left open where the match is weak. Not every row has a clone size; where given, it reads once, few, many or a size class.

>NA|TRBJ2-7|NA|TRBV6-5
CASRPLGGGTYEQYF
TGTGCCAGCAGACCCCTGGGAGGGGGAACCTACGAGCAGTACTTC
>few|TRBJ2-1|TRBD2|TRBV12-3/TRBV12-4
CASSWTSGNNEQFF
TGTGCCAGCAGTTGGACTAGCGGGAACAATGAGCAGTTCTTC
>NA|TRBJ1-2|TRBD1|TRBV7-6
CASSLDLGTGRNYGYTF
TGTGCCAGCAGCTTGGACCTGGGGACAGGCCGGAACTATGGCTACACCTTC
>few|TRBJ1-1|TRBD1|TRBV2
CATGTGFYTEAFF
TGTGCCACCGGGACAGGGTTTTACACTGAAGCTTTCTTT
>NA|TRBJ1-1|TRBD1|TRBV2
CASISQGAEAFF
TGTGCCAGCATCTCCCAGGGGGCGGAGGCTTTCTTT
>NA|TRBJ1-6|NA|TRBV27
CASRDRPNSPLHF
TGTGCCAGCAGAGACAGACCTAATTCACCCCTCCACTTT
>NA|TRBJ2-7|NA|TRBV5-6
CASSFTQETYEQYF
TGTGCCAGCAGCTTCACACAGGAGACCTACGAGCAGTACTTC
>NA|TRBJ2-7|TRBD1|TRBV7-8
CASSLETGDESYEQYF
TGTGCCAGCAGCTTAGAGACAGGGGATGAATCCTACGAGCAGTACTTC
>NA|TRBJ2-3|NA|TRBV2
CASSEYGEEVRAPDTQYF
TGTGCCAGCAGTGAATACGGGGAGGAGGTGAGGGCCCCAGATACGCAGTATTTT
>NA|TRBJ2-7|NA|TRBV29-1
CSVLRAGNYEQYF
TGCAGCGTCCTGCGGGCGGGTAACTACGAGCAGTACTTC
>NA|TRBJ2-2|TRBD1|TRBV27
CASSLGQTNTGELFF
TGTGCCAGCAGTCTGGGACAGACAAACACCGGGGAGCTGTTTTTT
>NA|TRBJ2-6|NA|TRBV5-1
CASSNTASGANVLTF
TGCGCCAGCAGTAATACGGCTTCTGGGGCCAACGTCCTGACTTTC
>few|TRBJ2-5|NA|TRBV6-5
CASSRTTGQETQYF
TGTGCCAGCAGTCGAACGACAGGCCAAGAGACCCAGTACTTC
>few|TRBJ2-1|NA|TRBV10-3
CAISEGQYNEQFF
TGTGCCATCAGTGAGGGCCAATACAATGAGCAGTTCTTC
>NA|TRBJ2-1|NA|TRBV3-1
CASSQDLSSTTQFF
TGTGCCAGCAGCCAAGATCTGTCCTCTACTACGCAGTTCTTC
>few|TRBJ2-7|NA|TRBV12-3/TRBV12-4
CASSLALGPYEQYF
TGTGCCAGCAGTTTAGCTCTGGGCCCCTACGAGCAGTACTTC
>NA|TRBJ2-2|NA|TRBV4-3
CASSQGGLRTGELFF
TGCGCCAGCAGCCAAGGAGGGCTACGGACCGGGGAGCTGTTTTTT
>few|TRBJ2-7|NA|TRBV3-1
CASSQESSYYEQYF
TGTGCCAGCAGCCAAGAATCCAGTTACTACGAGCAGTACTTC
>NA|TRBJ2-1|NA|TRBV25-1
CASSESGRKETQFF
TGTGCCAGCAGTGAATCCGGACGTAAGGAGACCCAGTTCTTC
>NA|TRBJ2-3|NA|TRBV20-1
CSARLSAGSTQYF
TGCAGTGCTAGACTTTCGGCGGGTAGTACGCAGTATTTT
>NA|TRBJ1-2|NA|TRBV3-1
CASSQARGTSYGYTF
TGTGCCAGCAGCCAAGCAAGGGGTACCTCCTATGGCTACACCTTC
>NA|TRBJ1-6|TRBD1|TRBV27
CASSMGQGLGSPLHF
TGTGCCAGCAGTATGGGACAGGGTTTAGGTTCACCCCTCCACTTT
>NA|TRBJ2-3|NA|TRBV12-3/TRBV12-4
CASSLPTSSTDTQYF
TGTGCCAGCAGTTTGCCGACTTCTAGCACAGATACGCAGTATTTT
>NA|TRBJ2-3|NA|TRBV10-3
CAISDQRSTDTQYF
TGTGCCATCAGTGACCAGCGAAGCACAGATACGCAGTATTTT
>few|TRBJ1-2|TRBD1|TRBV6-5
CASRPAGQGAGYGYTF
TGTGCCAGCAGACCCGCCGGGCAGGGGGCGGGTTATGGCTACACCTTC
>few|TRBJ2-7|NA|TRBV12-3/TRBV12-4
CASSLKTASYEQYF
TGTGCCAGCAGTTTAAAGACAGCCTCCTACGAGCAGTACTTC
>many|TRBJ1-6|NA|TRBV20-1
CSAPGGTKLNSPLHF
TGCAGTGCCCCCGGAGGGACAAAGCTTAATTCACCCCTCCACTTT
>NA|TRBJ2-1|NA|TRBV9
CASSVRATLLNEQFF
TGTGCCAGCAGCGTAAGGGCGACTCTCCTCAATGAGCAGTTCTTC
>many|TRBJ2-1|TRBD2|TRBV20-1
CSAKGLADYDNEQFF
TGCAGTGCTAAGGGACTAGCGGATTACGACAATGAGCAGTTCTTC
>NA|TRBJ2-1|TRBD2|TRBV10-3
CAISEGLAGGSEQFF
TGTGCCATCAGTGAGGGACTAGCGGGGGGGAGTGAGCAGTTCTTC
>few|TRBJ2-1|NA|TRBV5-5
CASSPSAREQFF
TGTGCCAGCAGCCCTTCGGCGAGGGAGCAGTTCTTC
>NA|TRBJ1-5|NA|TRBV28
CANSTKRNQNQPQHF
TGTGCCAACAGTACGAAGAGGAATCAAAATCAGCCCCAGCATTTT
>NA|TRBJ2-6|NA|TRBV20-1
CSAPRDLGHLSGANVLTF
TGCAGTGCTCCTAGGGACCTGGGACACCTCTCTGGGGCCAACGTCCTGACTTTC
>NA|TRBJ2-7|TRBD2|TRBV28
CASSFATTSGEQYF
TGTGCCAGCAGTTTTGCGACGACTAGCGGGGAGCAGTACTTC
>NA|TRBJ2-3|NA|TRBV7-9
CASSQRGFEDTQYF
TGTGCCAGCAGCCAGAGGGGGTTTGAAGATACGCAGTATTTT
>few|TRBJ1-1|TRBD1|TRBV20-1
CSARGQTNTEAFF
TGCAGTGCCCGGGGACAGACGAACACTGAAGCTTTCTTT
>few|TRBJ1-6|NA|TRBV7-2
CASSLGVGASQSPLHF
TGTGCCAGCAGCTTAGGGGTCGGGGCGTCCCAGTCACCCCTCCACTTT
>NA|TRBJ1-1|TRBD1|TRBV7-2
CASSARDRGLAFF
TGTGCCAGCAGCGCTAGAGACAGGGGGTTAGCTTTCTTT
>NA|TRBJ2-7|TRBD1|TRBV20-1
CSASPSGQASSYNEQYF
TGCAGTGCCAGTCCCTCGGGACAGGCAAGCTCCTACAATGAGCAGTACTTC
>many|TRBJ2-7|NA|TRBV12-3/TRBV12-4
CASSFTSYEQYF
TGTGCTAGCAGCTTTACATCCTACGAGCAGTACTTC
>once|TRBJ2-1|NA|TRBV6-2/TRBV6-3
CASTKGLDGTTEQFF
TGTGCCAGCACCAAAGGGCTAGACGGGACCACTGAGCAGTTCTTC
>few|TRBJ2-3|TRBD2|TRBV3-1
CASSPGTSTTDTQYF
TGTGCCAGCAGCCCGGGGACTAGTACGACAGATACGCAGTATTTT
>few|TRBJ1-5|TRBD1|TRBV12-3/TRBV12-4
CASSPSTGGNQPQHF
TGTGCCAGCAGTCCATCGACAGGGGGGAATCAGCCCCAGCATTTT
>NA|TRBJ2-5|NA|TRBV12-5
CASGPSVETQYF
TGTGCTAGTGGTCCCTCCGTGGAGACCCAGTACTTC
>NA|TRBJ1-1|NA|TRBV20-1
CSADAPDMNTEAFF
TGTAGTGCAGACGCACCGGACATGAACACTGAAGCTTTCTTT
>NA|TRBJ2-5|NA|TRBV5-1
CASRWTTSQETQYF
TGCGCCAGCAGATGGACAACTTCCCAAGAGACCCAGTACTTC
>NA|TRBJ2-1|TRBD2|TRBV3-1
CASSQPGLAVINEQFF
TGTGCCAGCAGCCAACCGGGACTAGCGGTGATCAATGAGCAGTTCTTC
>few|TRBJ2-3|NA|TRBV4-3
CASSQDSRTDTQYF
TGCGCCAGCAGCCAGGACTCCCGCACAGATACGCAGTATTTT
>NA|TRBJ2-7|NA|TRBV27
CASGIDYEQYF
TGTGCCAGCGGAATTGACTACGAGCAGTACTTC
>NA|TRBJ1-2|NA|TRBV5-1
CASSPNTGASYGYTF
TGCGCCAGCAGCCCCAATACGGGGGCGTCCTATGGCTACACCTTC
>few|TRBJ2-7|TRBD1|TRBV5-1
CASSSALKQGSRYEQYF
TGCGCCAGCAGCTCGGCCCTGAAACAGGGGTCCAGATACGAGCAGTACTTC
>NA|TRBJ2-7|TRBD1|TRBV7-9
CASSQHTGGTDYEQYF
TGTGCCAGCAGCCAACATACAGGGGGCACAGACTACGAGCAGTACTTC
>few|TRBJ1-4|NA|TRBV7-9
CASSLQTTNEKLFF
TGCGCCAGCAGCTTGCAGACAACTAATGAAAAACTGTTTTTT
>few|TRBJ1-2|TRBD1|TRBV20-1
CSAERRQGANDGYTF
TGCAGTGCTGAGAGACGACAGGGGGCGAACGATGGCTACACCTTC
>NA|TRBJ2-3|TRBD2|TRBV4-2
CASSQSLAGGNTDTQYF
TGTGCCAGCAGCCAAAGCTTGGCGGGGGGAAACACAGATACGCAGTATTTT
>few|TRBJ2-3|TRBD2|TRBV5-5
CASSFRLAGNTDTQYF
TGTGCCAGCAGCTTTCGACTAGCGGGGAACACAGATACGCAGTATTTT
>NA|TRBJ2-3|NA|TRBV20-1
CSAPPGGQTDTQYF
TGCAGTGCCCCTCCGGGGGGCCAAACAGATACGCAGTATTTT